The following is a T cell receptor (beta chain) sequence with its context. Its antigen is currently unknown. The sample belongs to a study of T cell responses to AZD1222 COVID-19 vaccine. Study conclusions and caveats: Rises in breadth and depth of Spike-specific TCRs came after two AZD1222 doses. Spike-wide vaccine-associated CD4 TCRs dominated at 160-218 and 743-854.

Germline CDR1 is LGHDT and CDR2 is YNNKEL (reference sequence). This CDR3 comprises 16 residues. Trimming removed 2 bases from V and 1 base from J, with 11 bases in between. The method was immunoSEQ multiplex PCR; TCRdb's version includes in-frame clones alone and lacks a portion of them. The sample gives some 120,000 clones, about 86% of which show up once; around 10% is in the top ten. The chain uses TRBV3-1 (or the pseudogene TRBV3-2) and TRBJ2-2, with D perhaps TRBD1 (5 bases). The TCR sequence derives from an adult in good health. The sample here was peripheral blood, taken on day 0 of AZD1222 vaccination. The DNA of the CDR3 is TGTGCCAGCAGCCAATGGGGCCAGCGGAACACCGGGGAGCTGTTTTTT. Amino acids: CASSQWGQRNTGELFF.